The rows below give T cell receptor beta chains drawn from one sample of a study of CD8 T cells in Susac syndrome. Via MiXCR, TCRdb re-called the immunoSEQ multiplex PCR reads, giving one row per CDR3 protein. This table holds over 150,000 distinct CDR3 sequences, 90% to 97% found once. The sequenced sample consisted of CD4+ T cells from PBMCs. Receptors originate from a human donor with Susac syndrome. CDR3s include the opening cysteine and the closing phenylalanine or tryptophan. The D gene is left open where the match is weak. Only some rows state a clone size, as once, few, many or a class for expanded clones.

v_gene,abundance,j_gene,d_gene,CDR3aa,CDR3nt
TRBV2,NA,TRBJ2-5,NA,CASTDPGRKETQYF,TGTGCCAGCACTGATCCGGGACGGAAAGAGACCCAGTACTTC
TRBV18,NA,TRBJ1-3,NA,CASFPDTAPGNTIYF,TGTGCCAGCTTCCCAGATACAGCACCTGGAAACACCATATATTTT
TRBV24-1,NA,TRBJ2-2,TRBD1,CATSDSGPGTGGRDTGELFF,TGTGCCACCAGTGACTCCGGTCCCGGGACAGGGGGCCGGGACACCGGGGAGCTGTTTTTT
TRBV29-1,NA,TRBJ2-5,TRBD1,CSVEDLYRGMTETQYF,TGCAGCGTTGAAGATCTTTACAGGGGAATGACGGAGACCCAGTACTTC
TRBV12-3/TRBV12-4,NA,TRBJ2-1,NA,CASTNAVKDNEQFF,TGTGCCAGCACCAACGCAGTTAAGGACAATGAGCAGTTCTTC
TRBV25-1,NA,TRBJ1-2,NA,CASSDPVFYGYTF,TGTGCCAGCAGTGATCCAGTCTTCTATGGCTACACCTTC
TRBV7-9,NA,TRBJ2-5,NA,CASSPSTGPGETQYF,TGTGCCAGCAGCCCCTCGACAGGCCCGGGAGAGACCCAGTACTTC
TRBV12-3/TRBV12-4,NA,TRBJ1-5,NA,CASSSQAPQPQHF,TGTGCCAGCAGTTCCCAGGCCCCTCAGCCCCAGCATTTT
TRBV7-6,NA,TRBJ2-7,TRBD1,CASSLRDSINEQYF,TGTGCCAGCAGCCTCCGGGACAGTATCAACGAGCAGTACTTC
TRBV6-2/TRBV6-3,NA,TRBJ2-1,NA,CASSLSWNEQFF,TGTGCCAGCAGTCTCAGTTGGAATGAGCAGTTCTTC
TRBV3-1,NA,TRBJ2-7,NA,CASSQTQGVYYEQYF,TGTGCCAGCAGCCAGACACAGGGAGTTTACTACGAGCAGTACTTC
TRBV3-1,once,TRBJ2-6,NA,CASSPLPAGANVLTF,TGTGCCAGCAGCCCCCTCCCGGCCGGGGCCAACGTCCTGACTTTC
TRBV12-3/TRBV12-4,NA,TRBJ2-1,TRBD2,CASLPGGTYNEQFF,TGTGCCAGCTTACCGGGGGGAACCTACAATGAGCAGTTCTTC
TRBV28,NA,TRBJ2-7,TRBD2,CASRELSGGQYF,TGTGCCAGCAGGGAACTTTCGGGAGGGCAGTACTTC
TRBV20-1,NA,TRBJ1-1,TRBD1,CSARDRGREAFF,TGCAGTGCTAGGGACAGGGGGAGGGAAGCTTTCTTT
TRBV7-9,NA,TRBJ2-2,NA,CASRPDGNTGELFF,TGTGCCAGCAGACCTGACGGGAACACCGGGGAGCTGTTTTTT
TRBV14,once,TRBJ2-4,NA,CASSLNGVNIQYF,TGTGCCAGCAGCCTCAATGGGGTAAACATTCAGTACTTC
TRBV19,once,TRBJ2-1,NA,CASRRTYSSYNEQFF,TGTGCCAGTAGGAGAACATACAGCTCCTACAATGAGCAGTTCTTC
TRBV9,NA,TRBJ2-1,TRBD2,CASGGRGLSYNEQFF,TGTGCCAGCGGCGGGAGGGGGTTATCCTACAATGAGCAGTTCTTC
TRBV5-1,once,TRBJ1-2,NA,CASSLGWQVDYGYTF,TGCGCCAGCAGCTTGGGGTGGCAGGTTGACTATGGCTACACCTTC
TRBV9,NA,TRBJ2-1,NA,CASSPLTGRDEQFF,TGTGCCAGCAGCCCCTTGACAGGGAGGGATGAGCAGTTCTTC
TRBV20-1,NA,TRBJ2-3,NA,CSSRGAGSSTDTQYF,TGCAGTTCCCGGGGGGCCGGGTCTAGCACAGATACGCAGTATTTT
TRBV7-9,NA,TRBJ2-7,NA,CASSLAGLAGYEQYF,TGTGCCAGCAGCTTAGCCGGCCTAGCCGGCTACGAGCAGTACTTC
TRBV4-2,NA,TRBJ2-7,NA,CASSQDLDSTYEQYF,TGTGCCAGCAGCCAAGACTTAGACTCCACCTACGAGCAGTACTTC
TRBV5-1,NA,TRBJ2-5,NA,CASSLIPGGEYQETQYF,TGCGCCAGCAGCTTGATTCCCGGTGGCGAGTACCAAGAGACCCAGTACTTC
TRBV30,NA,TRBJ2-7,NA,CAWSEARGGSEQYF,TGTGCCTGGAGCGAGGCCAGGGGGGGAAGCGAGCAGTACTTC
TRBV14,NA,TRBJ1-1,NA,CASSQGAFF,TGTGCCAGCAGCCAGGGAGCTTTCTTT
TRBV7-9,NA,TRBJ1-6,NA,CASTGDSSYNSPLHF,TGTGCCAGCACCGGGGATAGCTCCTATAATTCACCCCTCCACTTT
TRBV30,NA,TRBJ2-5,NA,CASKRGETQYF,TGTGCCTCGAAGAGGGGCGAGACCCAGTACTTC